Below, one T cell receptor (beta chain) is given with its context. This entry comes from a study of blood T cell repertoires in COVID-19. Across the whole study: COVID-19 samples collected from the United States, Italy and Spain covered acute and convalescent phases.

Unmatched junction bases numbered 12, after V lost 6 bases and J lost 6 bases. This CDR3 is 16 amino acids long. Germline V lookup: CDR1 MDHEN, CDR2 SYDVKM. Only in-frame clones appear in the TCRdb table, and some are missing; sequencing was by immunoSEQ multiplex PCR. The sample has roughly 120,000 clones; more than 65% are singletons. The receptor was isolated from a woman older than 75 with acute or convalescent COVID-19. The chain employs TRBV28 and TRBJ1-5; 9 positions agree with TRBD1. Sequencing was carried out using peripheral blood. CDR3 protein: CASRRTGTGYGQPQHF. CDR3 bases: TGTGCCAGCAGAAGAACCGGGACAGGGTACGGTCAGCCCCAGCATTTT.